This TCR beta chain originates from a study of T-cell reconstitution after alpha-beta-depleted transplantation in children. Unique molecular identifiers were used to barcode this TCRbeta library. TCRdb re-derived calls from the PCR reads in MiXCR, one entry per CDR3 protein. The sample consists of 400,000 to 450,000 distinct CDR3 sequences, 43% of them appearing once. Points on this clonotype: One end of the junction is discordant with germline, which a read error may explain.

Germline CDR1 and CDR2: SSHAT and FNYEAQ (reference sequence). The CDR3 sequence is 16 residues long. The chain joins TRBV7-7 to TRBJ2-2; D might be TRBD2 (7 bases). This clonotype was obtained from a girl aged 2-10 years with aplastic anemia, due to receive a stem cell transplant. The sequences come from PBMCs, collected before TCRalphabeta/CD19-depleted stem cell transplant. In nucleotides, the CDR3 is TGTGCTAGCAGCCCAAGGCAGGGGAGGGACACCGGGGAGCTGTTTTTT. Its protein is CASSPRQGRDTGELFF.